This passage covers 3 T cell receptor beta chains from one sample sequenced in a study of T cell responses to AZD1222 COVID-19 vaccine. Here immunoSEQ multiplex PCR was the method, and the copy in TCRdb shows in-frame clones only, minus some. The table records around 110,000 clones, over 75% of them present only once. The sample was peripheral blood, taken on day 0 of AZD1222 vaccination. The receptors were sampled from an adult in good health.

This chain uses TRBV10-3 with TRBJ1-5; D is uncertain. Germline V lookup: CDR1 ENHRY, CDR2 SYGVKD. V shed 6 bases and J shed 0 bases, with 9 bases lying between them. The CDR3 is made up of 14 amino acids. The CDR3 DNA sequence: TGTGCCATCAGAGATCCCTATAGCAATCAGCCCCAGCATTTT. Its protein is CAIRDPYSNQPQHF.

The chain is built from TRBV10-2 and TRBJ2-1; TRBD1 matches 7 bases. Germline V gene lookup returns CDR1 WSHSY and CDR2 SAAADI. The CDR3 covers 15 residues. Unmatched junction bases numbered 6, after V lost 5 bases and J lost 2 bases. Written as DNA, the CDR3 is TGCGCCAGCAGTTTGGGACAGCGACCCTACAATGAGCAGTTCTTC. As protein: CASSLGQRPYNEQFF.

The chain recombines TRBV10-3 with TRBJ1-1, with TRBD1 identical over 8 bases. The CDR3 sequence is 13 residues long. Germline-derived CDR1 and CDR2 are ENHRY and SYGVKD. After removal of 11 bases from V and 5 bases from J, the junction contained 10 bases not matched to a gene. The CDR3 protein is CASSGGAGTEAFF. The CDR3, as DNA: TGTGCCTCCTCAGGGGGCGCAGGGACTGAAGCTTTCTTT.